Described below is a single T cell receptor beta chain sequence and its context. Its antigen is undetermined. These data are taken from a study of vaccination and CD4 T cells after COVID-19. Study background: Control cultures used a CEFX viral epitope pool, an HIV-1 Nef peptide pool, or no peptide.

The CDR3 has 14 amino acids. The germline gives CDR1 WSHSY, CDR2 SAAADI. Trimming at V came to 4 bases and at J to 5 bases, leaving 7 bases not matched to a gene. Sequencing of the DNA from cultured CD4+ T cells was carried out with the Oncomine TCR Beta short-read assay. TCRdb reanalysed the PCR reads using MiXCR and keeps one entry per CDR3 protein. The top ten clones hold about 7% of a sample with around 20,000 distinct CDR3 sequences, about 50% of them seen once. Treatment in this sample: approximately 9-day PBMC culture with coronavirus spike peptide pools or control peptides (ViraFEST assay). The material was CD4+ T cells from blood, cultured in vitro, obtained before SARS-CoV-2 vaccination. The J gene is TRBJ2-7, the V gene TRBV10-2; 8 nucleotides agree with TRBD1. This TCR was sampled from a human donor who had recovered from COVID-19. CDR3 nucleotide sequence: TGCGCCAGCAGTGTAGGCGACAGGGGCAACGAGCAGTACTTC. Translation: CASSVGDRGNEQYF.